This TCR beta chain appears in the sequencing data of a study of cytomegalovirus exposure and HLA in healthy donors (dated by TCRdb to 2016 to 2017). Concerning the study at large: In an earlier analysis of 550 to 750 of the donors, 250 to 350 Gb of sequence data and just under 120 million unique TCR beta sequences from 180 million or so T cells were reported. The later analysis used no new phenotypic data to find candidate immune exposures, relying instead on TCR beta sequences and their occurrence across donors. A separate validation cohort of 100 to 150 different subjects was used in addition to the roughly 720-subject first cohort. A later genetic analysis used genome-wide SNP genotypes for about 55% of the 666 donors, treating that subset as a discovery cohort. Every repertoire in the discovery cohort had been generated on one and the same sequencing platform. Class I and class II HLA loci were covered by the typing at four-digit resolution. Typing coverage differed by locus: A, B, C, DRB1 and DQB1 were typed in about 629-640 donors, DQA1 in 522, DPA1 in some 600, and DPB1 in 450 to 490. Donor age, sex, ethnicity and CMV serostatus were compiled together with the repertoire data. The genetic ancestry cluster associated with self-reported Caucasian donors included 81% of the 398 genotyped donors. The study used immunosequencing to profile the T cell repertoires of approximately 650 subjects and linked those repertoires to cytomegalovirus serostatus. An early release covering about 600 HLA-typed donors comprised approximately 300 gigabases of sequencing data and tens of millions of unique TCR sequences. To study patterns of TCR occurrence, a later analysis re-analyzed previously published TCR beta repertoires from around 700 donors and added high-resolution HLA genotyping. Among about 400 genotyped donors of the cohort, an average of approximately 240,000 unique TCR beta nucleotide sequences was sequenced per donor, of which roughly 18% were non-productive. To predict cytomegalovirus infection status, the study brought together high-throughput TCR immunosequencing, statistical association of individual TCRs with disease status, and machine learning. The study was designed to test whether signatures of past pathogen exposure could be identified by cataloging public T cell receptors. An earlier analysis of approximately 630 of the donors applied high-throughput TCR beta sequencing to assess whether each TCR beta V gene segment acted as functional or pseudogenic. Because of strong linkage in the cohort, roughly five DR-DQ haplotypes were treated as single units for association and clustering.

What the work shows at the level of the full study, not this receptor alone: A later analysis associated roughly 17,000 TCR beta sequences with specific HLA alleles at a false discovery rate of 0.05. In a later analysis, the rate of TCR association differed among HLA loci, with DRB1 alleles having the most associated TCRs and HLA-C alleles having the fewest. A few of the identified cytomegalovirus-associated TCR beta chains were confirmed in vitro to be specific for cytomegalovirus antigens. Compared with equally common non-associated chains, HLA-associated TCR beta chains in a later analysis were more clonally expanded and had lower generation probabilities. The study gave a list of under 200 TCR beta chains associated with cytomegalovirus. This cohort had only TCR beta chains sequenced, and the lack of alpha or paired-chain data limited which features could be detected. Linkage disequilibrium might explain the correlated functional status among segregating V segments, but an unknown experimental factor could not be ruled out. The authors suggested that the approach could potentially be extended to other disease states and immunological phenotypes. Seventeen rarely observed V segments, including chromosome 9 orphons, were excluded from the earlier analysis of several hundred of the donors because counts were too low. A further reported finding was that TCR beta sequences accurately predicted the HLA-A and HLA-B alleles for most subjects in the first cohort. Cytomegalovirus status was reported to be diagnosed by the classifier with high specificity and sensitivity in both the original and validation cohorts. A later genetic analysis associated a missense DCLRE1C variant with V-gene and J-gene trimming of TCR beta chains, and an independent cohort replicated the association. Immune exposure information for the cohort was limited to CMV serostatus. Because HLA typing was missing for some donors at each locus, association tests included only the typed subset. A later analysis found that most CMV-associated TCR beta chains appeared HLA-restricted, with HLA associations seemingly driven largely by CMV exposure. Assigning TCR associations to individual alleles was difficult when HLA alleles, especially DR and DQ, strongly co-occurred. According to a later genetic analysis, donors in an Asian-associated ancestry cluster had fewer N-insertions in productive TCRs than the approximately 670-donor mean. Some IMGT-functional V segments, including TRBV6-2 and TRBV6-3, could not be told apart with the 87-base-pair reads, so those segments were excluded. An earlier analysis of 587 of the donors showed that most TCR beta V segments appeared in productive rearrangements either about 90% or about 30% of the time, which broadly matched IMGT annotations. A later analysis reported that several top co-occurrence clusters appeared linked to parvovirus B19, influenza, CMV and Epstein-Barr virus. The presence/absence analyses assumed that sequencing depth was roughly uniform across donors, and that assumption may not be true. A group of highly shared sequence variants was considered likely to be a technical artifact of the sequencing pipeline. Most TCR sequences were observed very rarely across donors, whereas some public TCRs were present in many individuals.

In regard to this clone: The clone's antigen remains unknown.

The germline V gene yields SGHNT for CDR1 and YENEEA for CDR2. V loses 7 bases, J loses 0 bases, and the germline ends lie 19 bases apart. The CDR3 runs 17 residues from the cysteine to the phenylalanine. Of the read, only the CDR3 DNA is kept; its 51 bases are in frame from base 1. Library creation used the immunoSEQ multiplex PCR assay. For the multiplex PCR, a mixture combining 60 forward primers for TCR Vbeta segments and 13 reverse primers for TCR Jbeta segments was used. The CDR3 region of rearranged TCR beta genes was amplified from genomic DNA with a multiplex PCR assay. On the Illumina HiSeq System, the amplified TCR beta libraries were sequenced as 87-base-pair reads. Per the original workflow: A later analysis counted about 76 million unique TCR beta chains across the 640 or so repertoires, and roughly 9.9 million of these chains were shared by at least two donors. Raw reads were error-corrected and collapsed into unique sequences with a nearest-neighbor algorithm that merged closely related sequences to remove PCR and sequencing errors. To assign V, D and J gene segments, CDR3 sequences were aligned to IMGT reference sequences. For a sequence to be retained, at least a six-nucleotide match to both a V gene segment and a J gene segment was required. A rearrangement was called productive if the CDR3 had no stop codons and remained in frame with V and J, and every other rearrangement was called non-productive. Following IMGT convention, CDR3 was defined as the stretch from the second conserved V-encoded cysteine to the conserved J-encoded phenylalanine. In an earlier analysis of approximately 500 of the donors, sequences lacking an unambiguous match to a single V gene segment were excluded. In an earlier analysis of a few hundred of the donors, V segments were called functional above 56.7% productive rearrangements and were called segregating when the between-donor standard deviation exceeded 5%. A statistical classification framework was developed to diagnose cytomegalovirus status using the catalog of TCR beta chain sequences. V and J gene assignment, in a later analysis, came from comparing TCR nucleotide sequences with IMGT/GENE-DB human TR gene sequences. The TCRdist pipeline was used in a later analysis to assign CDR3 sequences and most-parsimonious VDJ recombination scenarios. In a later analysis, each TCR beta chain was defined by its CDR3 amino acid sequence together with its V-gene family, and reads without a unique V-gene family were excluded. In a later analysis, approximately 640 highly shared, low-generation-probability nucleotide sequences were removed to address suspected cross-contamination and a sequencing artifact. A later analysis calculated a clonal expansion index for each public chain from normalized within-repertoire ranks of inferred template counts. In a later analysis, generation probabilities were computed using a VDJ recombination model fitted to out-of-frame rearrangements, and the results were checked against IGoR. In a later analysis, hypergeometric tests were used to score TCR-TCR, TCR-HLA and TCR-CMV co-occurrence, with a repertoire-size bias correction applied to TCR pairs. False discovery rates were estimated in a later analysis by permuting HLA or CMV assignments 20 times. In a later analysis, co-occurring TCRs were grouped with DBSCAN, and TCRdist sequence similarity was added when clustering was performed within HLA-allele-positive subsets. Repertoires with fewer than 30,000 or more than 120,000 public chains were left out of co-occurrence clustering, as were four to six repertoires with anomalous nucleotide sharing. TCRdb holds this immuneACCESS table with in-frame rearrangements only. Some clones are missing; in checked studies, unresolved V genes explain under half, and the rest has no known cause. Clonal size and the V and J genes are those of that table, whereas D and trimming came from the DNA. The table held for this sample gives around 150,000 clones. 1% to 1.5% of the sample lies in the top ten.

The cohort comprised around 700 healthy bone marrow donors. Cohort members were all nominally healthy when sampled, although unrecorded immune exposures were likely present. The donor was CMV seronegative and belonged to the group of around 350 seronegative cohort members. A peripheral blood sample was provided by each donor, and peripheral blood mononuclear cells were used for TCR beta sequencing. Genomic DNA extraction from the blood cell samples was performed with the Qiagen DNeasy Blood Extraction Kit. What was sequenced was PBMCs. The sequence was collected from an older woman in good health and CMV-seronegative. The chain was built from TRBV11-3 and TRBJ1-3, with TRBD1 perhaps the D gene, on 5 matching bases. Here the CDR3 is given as CASTLGLGPNSGNTIYF. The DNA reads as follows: TGTGCCAGCACCCTCGGCCTGGGGCCAAACTCTGGAAACACCATATATTTT.